This TCR beta chain was captured by sequencing in a study of T cell responses to AZD1222 COVID-19 vaccine. Study-wide results and caveats: The CD4 TCRs associated with vaccination extended across spike and predominated at 160-218 and 743-854. Clonal diversity was possibly underestimated, and the donors were mostly white British, with more females.

Assay: immunoSEQ multiplex PCR; the TCRdb copy retains only in-frame clones and omits some. Of approximately 170,000 clones in the sample, about 83% were seen once. In regard to this clone: Its cognate antigen is unknown.

Germline values: CDR1 MRHNA, CDR2 SNTAGT. The CDR3 loop spans 16 amino acids. Trimming removed 4 bases from V and 9 bases from J; junction bases left unmatched: 14. Sequences were derived from peripheral blood, sampled 28 days after the second AZD1222 dose. The chain combines TRBV6-4 with TRBJ2-1, with 8 positions matching TRBD2. The sequence derives from an adult who received the AZD1222 COVID-19 vaccine. Here the CDR3 DNA reads TGTGCCAGCAGTGCAGGGCGGGGGGCGCGTTTTGGTGAGCAGTTCTTC. Protein sequence: CASSAGRGARFGEQFF.